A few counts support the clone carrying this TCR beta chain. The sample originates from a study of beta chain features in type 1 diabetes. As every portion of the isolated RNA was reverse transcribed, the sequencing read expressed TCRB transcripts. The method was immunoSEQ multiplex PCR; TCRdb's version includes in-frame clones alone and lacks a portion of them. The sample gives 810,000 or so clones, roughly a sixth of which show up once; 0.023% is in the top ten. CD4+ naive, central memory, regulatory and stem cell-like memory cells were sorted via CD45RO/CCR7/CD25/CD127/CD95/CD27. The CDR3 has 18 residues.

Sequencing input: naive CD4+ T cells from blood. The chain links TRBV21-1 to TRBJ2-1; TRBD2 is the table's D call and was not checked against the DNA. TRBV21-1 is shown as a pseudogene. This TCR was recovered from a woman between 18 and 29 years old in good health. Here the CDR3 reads CASSKGGAGGSSYNEQFF. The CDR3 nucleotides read TGTGCCAGCAGCAAAGGAGGTGCTGGCGGGAGCTCCTACAATGAGCAGTTCTTC.